The clone carrying this TCR beta chain has more than one count but fewer than ten. Assay: immunoSEQ multiplex PCR; the TCRdb copy retains only in-frame clones and omits some. The sample includes fewer than 250,000 clones, around nine tenths of them seen just once. This CDR3 is 16 amino acids long. Germline CDR1 SGHTA, CDR2 FQGNSA. Trimming removed 0 bases from V and 4 bases from J; junction bases left unmatched: 7. The sample comes from a study of cytomegalovirus exposure and HLA in healthy donors. The sample was PBMCs. The receptor was derived from a man younger than 30 in good health and CMV-seronegative. The gene calls are TRBV7-2 and TRBJ2-7; 9 bases agree with TRBD2. CDR3 in DNA: TGTGCCAGCAGCTTAGCGCGATCTAGCGGGACTTACGAGCAGTACTTC. Its protein is CASSLARSSGTYEQYF.